This T cell receptor (beta chain) derives from a study of identical twins. Germline V gene data show CDR1 as DFQATT and CDR2 as SNEGSKA (reference sequence). This CDR3 region has 13 residues. Trimming shortened V by 3 bases and J by 4 bases, and 12 bases separated the two germline ends. This clonotype was seen repeatedly, ten times or more. Its antigen remains unidentified. General observations from the study: Alpha sequences that were out-of-frame and twin-shared showed an excess of low generation probability.

TCRdb used MiXCR to reprocess the 5' RACE reads, holding one entry per CDR3 protein. The sample lists about 690,000 distinct CDR3 sequences, around 5.7% occurring once. V and J are TRBV20-1 and TRBJ2-5; D possibly uses TRBD1 or TRBD2 (5 bases each). The sample comprised naive T cells sorted from blood. The receptor's source is a man between 18 and 29 years old in good health. The CDR3 DNA is TGCAGTGCTAGGTGGCCAGGGAGAGAGACCCAGTACTTC. Translation: CSARWPGRETQYF.